This paragraph covers one T cell receptor (beta chain) sequence. Its antigen is not identified. Expressed TCRB transcripts were sequenced because the entire RNA isolate underwent reverse transcription. The repertoire was sequenced with immunoSEQ multiplex PCR; TCRdb's copy has only in-frame clones and lacks some. Of under 350,000 clones listed, roughly a quarter are singletons. This sample is drawn from a study of beta chain features in type 1 diabetes. Populations isolated by sorting all had purity greater than 95%. V was pared by 6 bases and J by 5 bases, with 12 bases between. The germline V gene has CDR1 LGHNA and CDR2 YNFKEQ. This CDR3 contains 13 residues. Study-wide results and caveats: High TCR expression in some cells could lead to their over-representation in cDNA sequencing. Individuals with type 1 diabetes displayed fewer insertions and more deletions at VDJ junctions. Among patients with Type 1 diabetes, TCRB CDR3s were moderately but significantly shorter in every one of the four CD4+ subsets.

This chain joins TRBV4-2 and TRBJ2-3; no firm D call. Material: naive CD4+ T cells from blood. This TCR derives from a woman aged 30 to 39 with type 1 diabetes. CDR3 in DNA: TGTGCCAGCAGGAACTCGCAACTAGATACGCAGTATTTT. Protein product: CASRNSQLDTQYF.